These 18 T cell receptor beta chains share one sample of origin, sequenced in a study of blood T cell repertoires in COVID-19. The assay was immunoSEQ multiplex PCR, and TCRdb's table has in-frame clones only and misses some. The sample includes 250,000 to 300,000 clones, around 81% of them seen just once. The sample taken for sequencing was peripheral blood. All receptors come from a woman aged 55-75 years with active or convalescent COVID-19.

The chain combines TRBV18 with TRBJ1-1; 9 bases map to TRBD1. Germline assignment: CDR1 KGHSH and CDR2 LQKENI. Germline trimming cut 5 bases from V and 2 bases from J; bases unmatched to any gene: 3. The CDR3 has 14 amino acids. CDR3 DNA sequence: TGTGCCAGCTCAGTTACAGGGGGCAACACTGAAGCTTTCTTT. Its translation is CASSVTGGNTEAFF.

The CDR3: CASSQERVAGGGADTQYF. The CDR3 bases are TGCGCCAGCAGCCAAGAAAGGGTAGCGGGGGGAGGGGCAGATACGCAGTATTTT. The rearrangement joins TRBV4-1 to TRBJ2-3; 10 nucleotides align to TRBD2. Germline V CDR1 and CDR2: MGHRA, YSYEKL. The CDR3 length is 18 residues. After removal of 0 bases from V and 4 bases from J, the junction contained 10 bases not matched to a gene.

V is TRBV27 and J is TRBJ1-1; D gene unclear. V was pared by 6 bases and J by 1 base, with 12 bases between. CDR1 MNHEY and CDR2 SMNVEV come from the germline V gene (reference sequence). The CDR3 totals 14 residues. CDR3 loop: CASSRLNGNTEAFF. DNA of the CDR3: TGTGCCAGCAGCCGACTAAATGGGAACACTGAAGCTTTCTTT.

This sequence joins TRBV2 and TRBJ2-7, with 9 positions matching TRBD1. Losses at the gene ends were 8 bases for V and 1 base for J; bases not matched to a gene: 9. The CDR3 covers 15 residues. The germline V gene encodes CDR1 SNHLY and CDR2 FYNNEI. CDR3 bases: TGTGCCAGCCGCCGACAGGGGGGAGGTTCCTACGAGCAGTACTTC. This encodes CASRRQGGGSYEQYF.

The chain recombines TRBV5-4 with TRBJ1-4; 8 bases match TRBD1. The CDR3 has 14 residues. Germline CDR1 SGHNT, CDR2 YYREEE (reference sequence). After removal of 4 bases from V and 7 bases from J, the junction contained 6 bases not matched to a gene. CDR3 DNA: TGTGCCAGCAGCCGTGACAGGGGAGCTGAAAAACTGTTTTTT. As protein: CASSRDRGAEKLFF.

This rearrangement joins TRBV27 to TRBJ2-1; 9 bases are a match to TRBD1. V shed 4 bases, J shed 4 bases, and the junction held 5 bases outside the gene matches. Germline assignment: CDR1 MNHEY and CDR2 SMNVEV (reference sequence). The CDR3 totals 15 residues. The CDR3 is CASSSSTGGYNEQFF. CDR3 nucleotides: TGTGCCAGCAGTTCCTCGACAGGGGGTTACAATGAGCAGTTCTTC.

The chain has TRBV9 and TRBJ2-2; the match to TRBD1 covers 10 bases. CDR3 length equals 15 residues. V was clipped by 2 bases and J by 3 bases; unmatched bases: 1. Germline V gene sequence: CDR1 SGDLS, CDR2 YYNGEE. CDR3 bases: TGTGCCAGCAGCGTCGGACAGGGGGACACCGGGGAGCTGTTTTTT. It yields the protein CASSVGQGDTGELFF.

The chain joins TRBV5-4 to TRBJ2-5; 9 bases are shared with TRBD2. Germline lookup yields CDR1 SGHNT and CDR2 YYREEE (reference sequence). The trim removed 2 bases at V and 0 bases at J, leaving 2 bases unmatched. The CDR3 has 15 residues. The CDR3, as DNA: TGTGCCAGCAGCTTAGTAGCGGGGGACCAAGAGACCCAGTACTTC. Encoded protein: CASSLVAGDQETQYF.

This chain uses TRBV19 with TRBJ1-6, with TRBD1 matching 7 bases. V was pared by 2 bases and J by 0 bases, with 7 bases of the junction left unmatched. CDR3 length equals 18 residues. The germline gives CDR1 LNHDA, CDR2 SQIVND (reference sequence). The CDR3 reads CASSIRGGESSYNSPLHF. Here the CDR3 DNA reads TGTGCCAGTAGTATAAGAGGGGGCGAAAGCTCCTATAATTCACCCCTCCACTTT.

In its sample, this clone was seen once. The chain links TRBV5-4 to TRBJ2-5, with 7 bases identical to TRBD1. The CDR3 runs to 15 residues. Unmatched junction bases numbered 11, after V lost 4 bases and J lost 5 bases. Germline CDR1 reads SGHNT; CDR2 reads YYREEE (reference sequence). CDR3 coding DNA: TGTGCCAGCAGCGGGAGACAGGGAGCGACGGAGACCCAGTACTTC. As protein: CASSGRQGATETQYF.

The J gene is TRBJ1-4, the V gene TRBV18; 8 bases are shared with TRBD1. The J segment lost 8 bases and the V segment lost 1 base, leaving 6 bases of the junction unmatched. CDR3 length equals 15 residues. CDR1 and CDR2 (germline): KGHSH, LQKENI. DNA of the CDR3: TGTGCCAGCTCACCACAGCCGGACAGGGAGGAAAAACTGTTTTTT. Amino acids: CASSPQPDREEKLFF.

With respect to this clone: It may be a read error: a sequence one base away is much more abundant. The chain uses TRBV3-1 (or the pseudogene TRBV3-2) and TRBJ1-1, with D possibly being TRBD1 (6 bases). Germline CDR1 is LGHDT and CDR2 is YNNKEL (reference sequence). This CDR3 is built from 14 residues. The germline V and J ends were trimmed by 4 bases and 3 bases, with 12 bases remaining between them. The CDR3 DNA follows: TGTGCCAGCAGCCTAGTTTACAGGGACACTGAAGCTTTCTTT. Translation: CASSLVYRDTEAFF.

The V and J genes are TRBV10-3 and TRBJ2-3, with a tentative D call TRBD2 (5 bases). Germline CDR1 is ENHRY and CDR2 is SYGVKD. This CDR3 is 11 amino acids long. Trimming took 10 bases from V and 5 from J, leaving 10 bases between them. The CDR3 region is CATGGLDTQYF. In DNA form, the CDR3 reads TGTGCCACCGGCGGGCTAGATACGCAGTATTTT.

The chain recombines TRBV12-3 or TRBV12-4 with TRBJ2-7, with 8 bases aligning to TRBD1. The CDR3 is made up of 12 amino acids. J gave up 3 bases and V 7 bases, and 2 bases lay outside the gene matches. The DNA for the CDR3 is TGTGCCAGCACGGGGACAGGCTACGAGCAGTACTTC. Residues: CASTGTGYEQYF.

The J gene is TRBJ2-7, the V gene TRBV5-6; 9 bases are a match to TRBD1. The CDR3 loop spans 15 amino acids. Germline CDR1 reads SGHDT; CDR2 reads YYEEEE. V was pared by 4 bases and J by 3 bases, with 8 bases of the junction left unmatched. DNA for the CDR3: TGTGCCAGCAGCGGTGCAGGGACAGGGATCTACGAGCAGTACTTC. Translated: CASSGAGTGIYEQYF. Full variable domain (missing parts from reference TRBV5-6 and TRBJ2-7): DAGVTQSPTHLIKTRGQQVTLRCSPKSGHDTVSWYQQALGQGPQFIFQYYEEEERQRGNFPDRFSGHQFPNYSSELNVNALLLGDSALYLCASSGAGTGIYEQYFGPGTRLTVT.

The V call is TRBV7-9, the J call TRBJ1-1; the D is unclear. The CDR3 has 13 amino acids. Trimming shortened V by 5 bases and J by 3 bases, and 10 bases separated the two germline ends. The germline V gene encodes CDR1 SEHNR and CDR2 FQNEAQ (reference sequence). CDR3 sequence reads: CASSPRGYTEAFF. DNA of the CDR3: TGTGCCAGCAGCCCCCGAGGGTACACTGAAGCTTTCTTT.

The rearrangement links TRBV9 to TRBJ1-2; D unresolved. Germline assignment: CDR1 SGDLS and CDR2 YYNGEE. The CDR3 loop spans 13 amino acids. Between the trimmed V and J ends, which lost 0 bases and 4 bases, there was a span of 7 bases. The CDR3: CASSVAGIYGYTF. CDR3 in DNA: TGTGCCAGCAGCGTAGCAGGAATCTATGGCTACACCTTC.

The V gene is TRBV5-1, the J gene TRBJ2-3; 10 positions match TRBD2. The junction had 8 bases not matched to a gene; V was cut back by 1 base and J by 6 bases. The CDR3 covers 16 residues. Germline V gene lookup returns CDR1 SGHRS and CDR2 YFSETQ. In nucleotides, the CDR3 is TGCGCCAGCAGCTTGTTTTCTAGCGGGGGAAGGGATACGCAGTATTTT. Residues: CASSLFSSGGRDTQYF.